The rows below give T cell receptor beta chains drawn from one sample of a study of blood T cell repertoires in COVID-19. TCRdb's table, derived via immunoSEQ multiplex PCR, lists solely in-frame clones and lacks some. The table lists approximately 200,000 clones, about 81% of them singletons. The sequencing sample was made of peripheral blood. Receptor source: an elderly woman with COVID-19, enrolled during active disease. Each CDR3 is given with its conserved first and last residue. The order of the fields is J gene, D gene, clone size, V gene, CDR3 protein, CDR3 DNA. A D gene is named only where the DNA matches it firmly. Where a row states a size, it is once, few, many or the class of an expanded clone; other rows omit it.

TRBJ2-5	TRBD2	-	TRBV27	CASSPLAGGGETQYF	TGTGCCAGCAGTCCCCTAGCGGGAGGCGGAGAGACCCAGTACTTC
TRBJ1-3	-	-	TRBV5-6	CASSPTGISGNTIYF	TGTGCCAGCAGCCCCACAGGGATCTCTGGAAACACCATATATTTT
TRBJ1-2	TRBD1	-	TRBV7-2	CASSLGTGGGYTF	TGTGCCAGCAGCTTAGGGACAGGGGGAGGCTACACCTTC
TRBJ2-3	TRBD2	-	TRBV7-9	CASSDGTSGGSYTDTQYF	TGTGCCAGCAGCGATGGGACTAGCGGGGGGTCCTACACAGATACGCAGTATTTT
TRBJ1-2	TRBD1	-	TRBV5-5	CASSRDRGAYGGYTF	TGTGCCAGCAGCCGGGACAGGGGGGCCTACGGAGGCTACACCTTC
TRBJ2-5	TRBD2	-	TRBV6-2/TRBV6-3	CASSYYPLAGVQETQYF	TGTGCCAGCAGTTACTACCCATTAGCGGGGGTCCAAGAGACCCAGTACTTC
TRBJ1-1	-	-	TRBV11-1	CASSLELNLNTEAFF	TGTGCCAGCAGCTTAGAACTAAACCTGAACACTGAAGCTTTCTTT
TRBJ1-2	-	-	TRBV7-2	CASSLQDSLYGYTF	TGTGCCAGCAGCCTCCAGGACAGTCTCTATGGCTACACCTTC
TRBJ2-7	-	many	TRBV7-9	CASSFGSFYEQYF	TGTGCCAGCAGCTTTGGTAGTTTCTACGAGCAGTACTTC
TRBJ2-7	-	-	TRBV2	CASGAGLDEQYF	TGTGCCAGCGGGGCGGGGCTTGACGAGCAGTACTTC
TRBJ2-2	TRBD1	-	TRBV29-1	CSVWDRGQSSVTGELFF	TGCAGCGTTTGGGACAGGGGTCAGTCATCGGTCACCGGGGAGCTGTTTTTT
TRBJ2-3	-	few	TRBV4-1	CASSSGVFTDTQYF	TGCGCCAGCAGCTCAGGGGTCTTCACAGATACGCAGTATTTT
TRBJ2-7	TRBD2	once	TRBV25-1	CASSEPGRGQYF	TGTGCCAGCAGTGAACCTGGGAGGGGGCAGTACTTC
TRBJ2-1	TRBD1	-	TRBV7-8	CASSLGQGAINEQFF	TGTGCCAGCAGCTTAGGCCAGGGGGCGATCAATGAGCAGTTCTTC
TRBJ2-7	TRBD1	-	TRBV4-2	CASSYRQGYSYEQYF	TGTGCCAGCAGCTATCGACAGGGGTATTCCTACGAGCAGTACTTC
TRBJ1-1	-	-	TRBV20-1	CSAFTGSGAFF	TGCAGTGCTTTTACAGGGTCAGGAGCTTTCTTT
TRBJ1-2	-	-	TRBV28	CASSLTQSLYGYTF	TGTGCCAGCAGTTTAACACAGTCACTCTATGGCTACACCTTC
TRBJ2-2	TRBD2	-	TRBV18	CASSPPSGGANTGELFF	TGTGCCAGCTCACCCCCCAGCGGGGGGGCGAACACCGGGGAGCTGTTTTTT
TRBJ1-5	-	once	TRBV19	CASSMGEGNQPQHF	TGTGCCAGTAGTATGGGGGAGGGGAATCAGCCCCAGCATTTT
TRBJ2-5	-	-	TRBV7-9	CASSSVREGGKGTQYF	TGTGCCAGCAGCTCCGTGAGGGAGGGGGGCAAGGGGACCCAGTACTTC
TRBJ1-1	-	once	TRBV29-1	CSFLRGGGTEAFF	TGCAGCTTTTTGCGGGGCGGGGGCACTGAAGCTTTCTTT
TRBJ1-2	-	-	TRBV18	CASSPRDPRDSYGYTF	TGTGCCAGCTCACCCCGGGATCCCCGGGATAGCTATGGCTACACCTTC
TRBJ2-2	TRBD2	-	TRBV15	CATSAGAGELFF	TGTGCCACCAGTGCGGGAGCCGGGGAGCTGTTTTTT
TRBJ1-2	TRBD1	-	TRBV14	CASSQTGAPIGYTF	TGTGCCAGCAGCCAGACAGGGGCCCCTATCGGCTACACCTTC
TRBJ2-7	TRBD1	-	TRBV6-5	CASTSGTGGSEQYF	TGTGCCAGCACCTCCGGGACAGGGGGTTCCGAGCAGTACTTC
TRBJ1-1	-	-	TRBV29-1	CSVRQSMNTEAFF	TGCAGCGTGCGACAGTCCATGAACACTGAAGCTTTCTTT
TRBJ1-2	-	-	TRBV9	CASSVQGDYGYTF	TGTGCCAGCAGCGTACAGGGTGACTATGGCTACACCTTC
TRBJ1-2	TRBD1	-	TRBV5-6	CASSRGQAYGYTF	TGTGCCAGCAGCCGGGGACAGGCCTATGGCTACACCTTC
TRBJ2-1	TRBD2	-	TRBV19	CASSTYSLAGPSYNEQFF	TGTGCCAGTAGTACATACTCTCTAGCGGGACCATCCTACAATGAGCAGTTCTTC